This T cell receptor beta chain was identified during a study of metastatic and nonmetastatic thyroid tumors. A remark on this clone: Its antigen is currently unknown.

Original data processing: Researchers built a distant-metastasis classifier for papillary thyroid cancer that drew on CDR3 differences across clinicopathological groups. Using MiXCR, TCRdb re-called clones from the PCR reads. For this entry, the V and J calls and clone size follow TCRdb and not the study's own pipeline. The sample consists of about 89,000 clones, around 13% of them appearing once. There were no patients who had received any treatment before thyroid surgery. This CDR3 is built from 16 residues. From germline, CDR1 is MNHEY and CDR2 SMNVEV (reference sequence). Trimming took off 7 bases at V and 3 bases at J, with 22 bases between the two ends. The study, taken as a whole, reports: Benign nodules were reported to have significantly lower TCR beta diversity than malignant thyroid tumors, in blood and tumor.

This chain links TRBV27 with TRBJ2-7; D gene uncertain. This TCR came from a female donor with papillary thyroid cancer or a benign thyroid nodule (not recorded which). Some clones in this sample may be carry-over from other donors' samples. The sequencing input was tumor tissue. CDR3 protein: CASMTYSTWSRYEQYF. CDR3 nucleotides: TGTGCCAGCATGACCTACTCGACGTGGTCTCGCTACGAGCAGTACTTC.